This is a list of T cell receptor beta chains from one sample in a study of blood T cell repertoires in COVID-19. Here immunoSEQ multiplex PCR was the method, and the copy in TCRdb shows in-frame clones only, minus some. The sample carries 300,000 to 350,000 clones, about 91% recorded once. Sequencing was done on a sample of peripheral blood. The receptors originated from a man in his thirties or forties with COVID-19, enrolled during active disease. The CDR3 runs from the conserved cysteine through the conserved F or W. Expanded clones are given a class, and other clones once, few, many or no size at all.

cdr3_length,v_call,clone_size,cdr3_aa
14,TRBV19,.,CASWRGRGNEKLFF
18,TRBV28,.,CASSSSWTRGTSYNEQFF
17,TRBV3-1/TRBV3-2,.,CASSLSLSGGLYNEQFF
16,TRBV28,.,CASSSATARLNEKLFF
13,TRBV10-1,.,CASAGGSSYEQYF
14,TRBV4-1,few,CASSQGLNYYEQYF
14,TRBV5-4,.,CASSLGGPNSPLHF
15,TRBV4-1,.,CASSQETTGGDGYTF
16,TRBV18,.,CASSPSTQAGAYEQYF
14,TRBV18,once,CASSPPSGFYGYTF
15,TRBV18,few,CASSPGTSAAYEQYF
15,TRBV5-4,once,CASSRARGDPYEQYF
16,TRBV28,.,CASTYSGQAKQGEQFF